Included here is one T cell receptor beta chain sequence, with context. Its matching antigen is unknown. These data belong to a study of graft-versus-host responses after intestinal transplantation. Background on the study: Each of the recipients got a multivisceral, liver-intestinal, or isolated intestinal transplant.

The CDR3 runs 15 residues. Germline V gene sequence: CDR1 SGHRS, CDR2 YFSETQ. The V segment lost 6 bases and the J segment 2 bases; nucleotides outside the gene matches: 5. Generated by immunoSEQ multiplex PCR, the TCRdb table keeps only in-frame clones and is missing some. The table has approximately 88,000 clones, 94% seen once. This material consisted of unstimulated CD4+ T cells sorted from spleen or lymph node cells, taken before transplant. The clonotype comes from a human donor who was the organ donor for an intestinal transplant. The V call is TRBV5-1, the J call TRBJ2-1, with 10 bases aligning to TRBD2. For the CDR3, the DNA is TGCGCCAGCAACAGAGCGGGGGGGCCCTACAATGAGCAGTTCTTC. It yields the protein CASNRAGGPYNEQFF.